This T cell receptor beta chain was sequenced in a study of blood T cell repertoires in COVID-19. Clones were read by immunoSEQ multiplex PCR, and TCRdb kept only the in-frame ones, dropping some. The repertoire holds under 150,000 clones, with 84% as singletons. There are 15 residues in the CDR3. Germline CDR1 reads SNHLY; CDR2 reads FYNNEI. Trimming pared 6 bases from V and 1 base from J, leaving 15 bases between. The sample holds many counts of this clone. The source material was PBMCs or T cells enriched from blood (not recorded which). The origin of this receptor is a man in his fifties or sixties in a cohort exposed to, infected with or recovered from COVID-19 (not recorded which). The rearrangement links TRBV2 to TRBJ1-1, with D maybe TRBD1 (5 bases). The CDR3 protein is CASRSRTSPNTEAFF. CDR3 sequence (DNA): TGTGCCAGCAGAAGTAGGACATCCCCGAACACTGAAGCTTTCTTT.